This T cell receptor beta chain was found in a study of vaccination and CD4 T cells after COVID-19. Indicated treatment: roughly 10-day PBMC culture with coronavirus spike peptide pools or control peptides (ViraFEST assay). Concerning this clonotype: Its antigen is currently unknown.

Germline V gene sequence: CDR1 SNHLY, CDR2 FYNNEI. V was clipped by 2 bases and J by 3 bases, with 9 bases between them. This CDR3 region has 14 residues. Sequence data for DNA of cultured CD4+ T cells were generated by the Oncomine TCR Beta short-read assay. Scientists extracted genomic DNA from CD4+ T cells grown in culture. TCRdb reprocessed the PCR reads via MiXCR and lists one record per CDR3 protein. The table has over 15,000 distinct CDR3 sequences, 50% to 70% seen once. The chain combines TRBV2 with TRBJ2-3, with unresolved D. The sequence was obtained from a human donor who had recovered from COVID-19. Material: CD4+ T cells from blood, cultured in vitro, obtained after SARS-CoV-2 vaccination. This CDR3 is CASSELQTTDTQYF. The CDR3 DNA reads TGTGCCAGCAGTGAACTGCAAACGACAGATACGCAGTATTTT.